Each of the 18 T cell receptor beta chains below was sequenced from the same sample in a study of cytomegalovirus exposure and HLA in healthy donors. PCR involved 60 Vbeta and 13 Jbeta primers. Produced via immunoSEQ multiplex PCR; TCRdb's table is partial and in-frame only. Of 85,000 to 130,000 clones listed, around 76% are singletons. What was sequenced was PBMCs. Source of these receptors: a woman aged 45-60 years in good health and CMV-seropositive.

This clone was recorded once. In DNA form, the CDR3 reads TGTGCCAGTAGTATAGGTCAGGTCAATGGCTACACCTTC. Its protein product is CASSIGQVNGYTF. The chain carries TRBV19 and TRBJ1-2; D gene uncertain. Trimming removed 1 base from V and 6 bases from J, with 9 bases in between. This CDR3 is built from 13 residues. Germline CDR1 is LNHDA and CDR2 is SQIVND (reference sequence).

This chain connects TRBV6-5 to TRBJ1-1; 7 bases are a match to TRBD1. Losses at the gene ends were 5 bases for V and 2 bases for J; bases not matched to a gene: 5. Germline CDR1 reads MNHEY; CDR2 reads SVGAGI. CDR3 length equals 14 residues. The CDR3 reads CASSDRVGNTEAFF. The CDR3 DNA reads as TGTGCCAGCAGTGACAGGGTCGGAAACACTGAAGCTTTCTTT.

The chain is built from TRBV19 and TRBJ2-4; 11 bases are shared with TRBD2. The CDR3 covers 20 residues. CDR1 is LNHDA and CDR2 is SQIVND in the germline V gene (reference sequence). The J segment lost 0 bases and the V segment lost 3 bases, leaving 13 bases of the junction unmatched. The CDR3 coding sequence is TGTGCCAGTAGTATGAAACTAGCGGGGGCCCAGGCGGCAGCCAAAAACATTCAGTACTTC. It is translated as CASSMKLAGAQAAAKNIQYF.

V and J are TRBV5-1 and TRBJ1-6; TRBD1 matches 9 bases. The CDR3 is made up of 15 amino acids. J gave up 6 bases and V 4 bases, and 5 bases lay outside the gene matches. Germline V lookup: CDR1 SGHRS, CDR2 YFSETQ. CDR3 nucleotide sequence: TGCGCCAGCAGCGAGATGGGACAGGGTAATTCACCCCTCCACTTT. Translated, it gives CASSEMGQGNSPLHF.

This chain connects TRBV4-1 to TRBJ2-7; unclear D gene. The CDR3 spans 13 residues. The germline CDR1 and CDR2 sequences are MGHRA and YSYEKL. V dropped 0 bases and J dropped 4 bases, with 7 bases sitting between them. In DNA form, the CDR3 reads TGCGCCAGCAGCCAAGATAGATCATACGAGCAGTACTTC. It yields the protein CASSQDRSYEQYF.

V and J are TRBV5-4 and TRBJ1-1, with 8 positions matching TRBD1. The V and J ends lost 4 bases and 8 bases, in that order; junction bases with no gene match: 7. CDR1 SGHNT and CDR2 YYREEE come from the germline V gene (reference sequence). CDR3 size: 13 residues. CDR3 region: CASSPTGEDEAFF. The CDR3 DNA is TGTGCCAGCAGCCCGACAGGGGAGGACGAAGCTTTCTTT.

The chain uses TRBV5-1 and TRBJ2-5; D is unresolved. This CDR3 is built from 14 residues. Germline loops: CDR1 SGHRS, CDR2 YFSETQ. Trimming took 4 bases from V and 4 from J, leaving 14 bases between them. CDR3 region: CASSPSPPGETQYF. CDR3 nucleotide sequence: TGCGCCAGCAGCCCCTCGCCCCCAGGAGAGACCCAGTACTTC.

This chain connects TRBV6-6 to TRBJ2-5; TRBD1 matches 7 bases. Unmatched junction bases numbered 9, after V lost 7 bases and J lost 1 base. Per the germline V gene, CDR1 is MNHNY and CDR2 is SVGAGI (reference sequence). The CDR3 length is 15 residues. The DNA of the CDR3 is TGTGCCAGCACCCAGACCCGGACAGGCCAAGAGACCCAGTACTTC. Its protein product is CASTQTRTGQETQYF.

V gene TRBV11-3 combines with J gene TRBJ2-2; TRBD1 is a possible D gene (6 bases). Deletions cut 7 bases from V and 5 bases from J, with 14 bases between. Germline V gene lookup returns CDR1 SGHNT and CDR2 YENEEA. CDR3 length: 14 residues. The CDR3 sequence is CASTQGQGTGELFF. The CDR3 nucleotides are TGTGCCAGCACCCAGGGGCAAGGGACCGGGGAGCTGTTTTTT.

Points on this clone: At one of its ends the junction is not consistent with the germline gene, which may arise from a read error. V and J are TRBV13 and TRBJ2-1; D uncertain. This CDR3 is built from 11 residues. Germline V gene lookup returns CDR1 PRHDT and CDR2 FYEKMQ (reference sequence). The CDR3 coding sequence is TGTGCCAGCAGCTTAGGGGTCAGGATCCTCTTC. It yields the protein CASSLGVRILF.

The chain carries TRBV6-5 and TRBJ2-7; TRBD1 agrees at 11 bases. The germline V gene has CDR1 MNHEY and CDR2 SVGAGI. CDR3 length: 15 amino acids. With 5 bases clipped from V and 4 bases from J, the junction kept 7 bases outside the gene matches. The CDR3 nucleotides read TGTGCCAGCAGTCCCGGACAGGGGGCCCCTTACGAGCAGTACTTC. This sequence encodes CASSPGQGAPYEQYF.

The rearrangement uses TRBV9 and TRBJ2-1, with D possibly being TRBD1 (5 bases). Germline V gene lookup returns CDR1 SGDLS and CDR2 YYNGEE. V lost 0 bases and J 0 bases, leaving 7 bases between the germline ends. This CDR3 contains 15 residues. CDR3 bases: TGTGCCAGCAGCGTAGTAGGGGACTCCTACAATGAGCAGTTCTTC. This gives the protein CASSVVGDSYNEQFF. The full variable domain, in which reference TRBV9 and TRBJ2-1 provide the parts outside the CDR3, is DSGVTQTPKHLITATGQRVTLRCSPRSGDLSVYWYQQSLDQGLQFLIQYYNGEERAKGNILERFSAQQFPDLHSELNLSSLELGDSALYFCASSVVGDSYNEQFFGPGTRLTVL.

The rearrangement uses TRBV4-1 and TRBJ1-1; no firm D call. Germline assignment: CDR1 MGHRA and CDR2 YSYEKL. This CDR3 has 14 amino acids. Trimming took 0 bases from V and 3 from J, leaving 8 bases between them. The CDR3 nucleotides read TGCGCCAGCAGCCAAGAGCGCGGGGACACTGAAGCTTTCTTT. Amino acid sequence: CASSQERGDTEAFF.

V gene TRBV29-1 combines with J gene TRBJ2-1, with D maybe TRBD2 (5 bases). Germline V CDR1 and CDR2: SQVTM, ANQGSEA. The CDR3 consists of 15 residues. The V gene lost 4 bases and the J gene lost 0 bases, with 13 bases spanning the gap. The CDR3 nucleotides are TGCAGCGTTGTAATCCGGGAAAGCTCCTACAATGAGCAGTTCTTC. Translation: CSVVIRESSYNEQFF.

The chain has TRBV29-1 and TRBJ1-5, with 11 positions matching TRBD1. Germline lookup yields CDR1 SQVTM and CDR2 ANQGSEA. This CDR3 has 16 residues. The V and J ends lost 1 base and 6 bases, in that order; junction bases with no gene match: 8. The CDR3 DNA reads TGCAGCGTTGAAGTGGGAGGGGGACAGGGGGTTCAGCCCCAGCATTTT. Protein product: CSVEVGGGQGVQPQHF.

V and J are TRBV7-2 and TRBJ2-1; 8 bases map to TRBD2. The germline V gene has CDR1 SGHTA and CDR2 FQGNSA. The CDR3 runs to 15 residues. The V gene end was trimmed by 0 bases and the J gene end by 7 bases; junction bases not matched to a gene: 5. Here the CDR3 reads CASSLASGVFNEQFF. The CDR3 nucleotides are TGTGCCAGCAGCTTAGCTAGCGGGGTATTTAATGAGCAGTTCTTC.

The genes are TRBV7-2 and TRBJ2-7, with D perhaps matching TRBD2 (5 bases). Germline assignment: CDR1 SGHTA and CDR2 FQGNSA. The CDR3 sequence is 12 residues long. The ends were cut back, 5 bases at V and 6 bases at J, with 11 bases in the middle. CDR3 DNA sequence: TGTGCCAGCAGCCCACTAGGCATCGAGCAGTACTTC. Translating gives CASSPLGIEQYF. Supplemented by reference TRBV7-2 and TRBJ2-7, the full variable domain reads GAGVSQSPSNKVTEKGKDVELRCDPISGHTALYWYRQSLGQGLEFLIYFQGNSAPDKSGLPSDRFSAERTGGSVSTLTIQRTQQEDSAVYLCASSPLGIEQYFGPGTRLTVT.

This clone came up once. This sequence joins TRBV2 and TRBJ2-2, with TRBD2 as a possible D gene (7 bases). The V gene's germline CDR1 is SNHLY and CDR2 FYNNEI. This CDR3 is built from 15 residues. Trimming cost V 4 bases and J 4 bases, with 13 bases left between them. The CDR3 protein is CASSAGGQTTGELFF. The CDR3 DNA reads as TGTGCCAGCAGTGCGGGGGGACAAACCACCGGGGAGCTGTTTTTT.